Listed below are T cell receptor beta chains from one sample, sequenced in a study of T-cell reconstitution after alpha-beta-depleted transplantation in children. TCRdb re-derived calls from the PCR reads in MiXCR, one entry per CDR3 protein. The sample consists of about 400,000 distinct CDR3 sequences, 10% to 15% of them appearing once. The sequencing here drew on PBMCs, taken from the stem cell graft. The receptors derive from a human donor who donated a stem cell graft to a child with Fanconi anemia. Each CDR3 is given with its conserved first and last residue. A D gene is named only where the DNA matches it firmly. Clone size is not always given. Where it is, it says once, few, many or a class for expanded clones.

clone size | J gene | D gene | V gene | CDR3 protein | CDR3 DNA
few | TRBJ1-5 | NA | TRBV2 | CASSEDINQPQHF | TGTGCCAGCAGTGAAGATATCAATCAGCCCCAGCATTTT
many | TRBJ2-1 | NA | TRBV24-1 | CATSDLGTAGNEQFF | TGTGCCACCAGTGATTTGGGGACTGCGGGCAATGAGCAGTTCTTC
few | TRBJ1-1 | TRBD1 | TRBV12-3/TRBV12-4 | CASRGDRSIIATEAFF | TGTGCCAGCAGAGGGGACAGGAGTATTATAGCAACTGAAGCTTTCTTT
NA | TRBJ2-4 | NA | TRBV5-1 | CASSLDPEGIQYF | TGCGCCAGCAGCTTGGACCCCGAGGGAATTCAGTACTTC
many | TRBJ2-5 | NA | TRBV19 | CASSTHDTRKETQYF | TGTGCCAGTAGTACCCATGACACCCGCAAAGAGACCCAGTACTTC
few | TRBJ2-3 | TRBD2 | TRBV20-1 | CSAKLASFTDTQYF | TGCAGTGCAAAACTAGCGTCTTTCACAGATACGCAGTATTTT
few | TRBJ2-2 | NA | TRBV7-9 | CASAGATTGELFF | TGTGCCAGCGCCGGCGCGACCACCGGGGAGCTGTTTTTT
few | TRBJ2-5 | NA | TRBV7-8 | CASSLEGTRGAQYF | TGTGCCAGCAGCTTAGAAGGGACCCGCGGGGCCCAGTACTTC
NA | TRBJ1-1 | TRBD1 | TRBV10-3 | CAIRPDRVTEAFF | TGTGCCATCAGACCGGACAGGGTCACTGAAGCTTTCTTT
NA | TRBJ2-1 | TRBD2 | TRBV9 | CASSVSGGPEDEQFF | TGTGCCAGCAGCGTTAGCGGGGGGCCCGAGGATGAGCAGTTCTTC
many | TRBJ2-2 | TRBD1 | TRBV2 | CASILWTGGSSNTGELFF | TGTGCCAGCATTCTATGGACAGGGGGCTCCTCGAACACCGGGGAGCTGTTTTTT
many | TRBJ1-1 | NA | TRBV12-3/TRBV12-4 | CASSPRGAAEAFF | TGTGCCAGCAGCCCAAGGGGGGCCGCCGAAGCTTTCTTT
NA | TRBJ2-3 | NA | TRBV27 | CATQGQDDTQYF | TGTGCCACACAGGGTCAGGACGATACGCAGTATTTT
few | TRBJ2-7 | NA | TRBV20-1 | CSARNLINSYEQYF | TGCAGTGCCCGGAACCTGATTAATTCCTACGAGCAGTACTTC
few | TRBJ2-2 | NA | TRBV12-3/TRBV12-4 | CASSLFLGISGPGELFF | TGTGCCAGCAGCTTATTTCTCGGCATTTCGGGCCCCGGGGAGCTGTTTTTT
many | TRBJ1-5 | NA | TRBV20-1 | CSAGDRRGNQPQHF | TGCAGTGCTGGTGACAGGAGGGGCAATCAGCCCCAGCATTTT
few | TRBJ2-1 | NA | TRBV7-9 | CASSPGNPNNEQFF | TGTGCCAGCAGCCCCGGGAACCCCAACAATGAGCAGTTCTTC
NA | TRBJ2-2 | NA | TRBV18 | CASSQGTDTGELFF | TGTGCCAGCTCACAGGGGACGGACACCGGGGAGCTGTTTTTT
many | TRBJ1-1 | NA | TRBV5-6 | CASSLFRGMAFF | TGTGCCAGCAGCTTGTTCCGGGGCATGGCTTTCTTT